A single count supports the clone carrying this T cell receptor (beta chain). A clone one base away is much larger, so this may be a read error. The source of the sample is a study of human T cells and chemical hapten exposure. Time point described: healthy volunteer bleed at 2 weeks. Unfractionated whole blood yielded total RNA. Unique molecular identifiers were attached to individual cDNA molecules during library preparation. TCRdb fed the RACE reads into MiXCR, producing one record per CDR3 protein. The sample lists about 28,000 distinct CDR3 sequences, 7.4% occurring once. CDR1 and CDR2 from the germline V gene are SEHNR and FQNEAQ (reference sequence). This CDR3 has 14 residues.

Material: whole blood. This clonotype was obtained from a human donor in good health. Some clones in this sample may be carry-over from other donors' samples. This sequence joins TRBV7-9 and TRBJ1-5; D is perhaps TRBD2 (7 bases). The DNA end favors TRBJ2-3, so the J call may be wrong. CDR3 bases: TGTGCCAGCAGCTTGGGAGGGGACAATCAGCCCCAGTATTTT. As protein: CASSLGGDNQPQYF.